The 8 T cell receptor beta chains below come from one sample, sequenced in a study of cytomegalovirus exposure and HLA in healthy donors. Both 60 Vbeta primers and 13 Jbeta primers went into the PCR. The repertoire was sequenced with immunoSEQ multiplex PCR; TCRdb's copy has only in-frame clones and lacks some. The repertoire holds about 94,000 clones, about 62% seen once, with about 3.9% in the top ten. Sequencing was done on a sample of PBMCs. Source of these receptors: a young man in good health and CMV-seronegative.

The rearrangement joins TRBV30 to TRBJ2-7; 8 bases fit TRBD2. The V gene end was trimmed by 0 bases and the J gene end by 5 bases; junction bases not matched to a gene: 9. The CDR3 sequence is 15 residues long. Germline CDR1 is GTSNPN and CDR2 is SVGIG (reference sequence). CDR3 bases: TGTGCCTGGAGTGTAAGAGCGGGAGCCGACCACGAGCAGTACTTC. It translates to CAWSVRAGADHEQYF.

This clone came up once. The CDR3 region is CASSGLRQGSGSYEQYF. CDR3 coding DNA: TGTGCCAGCAGTGGCCTGCGACAGGGGTCAGGATCCTACGAGCAGTACTTC. This chain links TRBV6-1 with TRBJ2-5; TRBD1 matches 8 bases. The closer fit of TRBJ2-7 to the DNA end suggests the J call may be wrong. CDR1 and CDR2 from the germline V gene are MNHNS and SASEGT. There are 17 residues in the CDR3.

The V gene is TRBV5-1, the J gene TRBJ1-2; maybe TRBD1 (5 bases). Germline loops: CDR1 SGHRS, CDR2 YFSETQ. The CDR3 length is 15 residues. Between the trimmed V and J ends, which lost 2 bases and 3 bases, there was a span of 14 bases. CDR3 sequence (DNA): TGCGCCAGCAGCTTACAAGGGACGGGGGACTATGGCTACACCTTC. It is translated as CASSLQGTGDYGYTF.

The chain is built from TRBV7-9 and TRBJ2-7; D is possibly TRBD1 (5 bases). CDR3 length: 15 residues. Germline V CDR1 and CDR2: SEHNR, FQNEAQ (reference sequence). V shed 0 bases and J shed 7 bases, with 16 bases lying between them. The CDR3: CASSLAGREVEEQYF. CDR3 nucleotides: TGTGCCAGCAGCTTAGCCGGCAGGGAAGTCGAGGAGCAGTACTTC.

The chain recombines TRBV5-6 with TRBJ2-7; no definite D call. V shed 3 bases and J shed 0 bases, with 13 bases lying between them. From germline, CDR1 is SGHDT and CDR2 YYEEEE. The CDR3 loop spans 15 amino acids. The CDR3 DNA is TGTGCCAGCAGCTCCCCCCTTTTATTCTCCTACGAGCAGTACTTC. Translating gives CASSSPLLFSYEQYF. Looking up the rest from reference TRBV5-6 and TRBJ2-7 gives the full variable domain: DAGVTQSPTHLIKTRGQQVTLRCSPKSGHDTVSWYQQALGQGPQFIFQYYEEEERQRGNFPDRFSGHQFPNYSSELNVNALLLGDSALYLCASSSPLLFSYEQYFGPGTRLTVT.

V and J are TRBV2 and TRBJ2-7, with 10 bases aligning to TRBD1. The CDR3 length is 16 residues. Germline V gene data show CDR1 as SNHLY and CDR2 as FYNNEI. Germline trimming cut 8 bases from V and 6 bases from J; bases unmatched to any gene: 16. The CDR3 here is CASRFEEWDRGPEQYF. For the CDR3, the DNA is TGTGCCAGCCGCTTTGAAGAGTGGGACAGGGGACCCGAGCAGTACTTC.

This rearrangement joins TRBV6-5 to TRBJ1-2; D perhaps matches TRBD1 (5 bases). Germline V CDR1 and CDR2: MNHEY, SVGAGI. The ends were cut back, 2 bases at V and 8 bases at J, with 18 bases in the middle. CDR3 size: 15 residues. For the CDR3, the DNA is TGTGCCAGCAGTTACGGAGGGACTGTCCGCTGGGGCTACACCTTC. This translates into CASSYGGTVRWGYTF.

V usage is TRBV9 and J usage is TRBJ1-2, with D perhaps TRBD1 (5 bases). Germline CDR1 SGDLS, CDR2 YYNGEE. The length of the CDR3 is 14 residues. The ends were cut back, 1 base at V and 5 bases at J, with 12 bases in the middle. The CDR3 region is CASSVPGGGYGYTF. CDR3 DNA sequence: TGTGCCAGCAGCGTACCCGGGGGGGGGTATGGCTACACCTTC.